The 5 T cell receptor beta chains given below trace back to one sample, sequenced in a study of blood T cell repertoires in COVID-19 (TCRdb year 2020). The method behind the library was the immunoSEQ multiplex PCR assay. TCRdb holds this immuneACCESS table with in-frame rearrangements only. Some clones are missing; in checked studies, unresolved V genes explain under half, and the rest has no known cause. In all, the sample holds about 190,000 clones, and about 85% of those were seen once. Of the sample, roughly 20% is held by the ten largest clones. The sample was peripheral blood. These receptors were obtained from a human donor in a cohort sampled during active COVID-19.

The rearrangement uses TRBV6-5 and TRBJ1-1, with 7 bases fitting TRBD1. The CDR3 extends over 14 amino acids. Germline V gene lookup returns CDR1 MNHEY and CDR2 SVGAGI. V shed 6 bases, J shed 4 bases, and the junction held 8 bases outside the gene matches. Here the CDR3 reads CASSYRQGPTEAFF. The DNA of the CDR3 is TGTGCCAGCAGCTACCGACAGGGACCCACTGAAGCTTTCTTT.

As concerns this clone: The same CDR3 also results from other DNA sequences found in this sample. This chain connects TRBV28 to TRBJ1-3; the D is unclear. Germline V lookup: CDR1 MDHEN, CDR2 SYDVKM. The CDR3 has 14 residues. V dropped 3 bases and J dropped 0 bases, with 6 bases sitting between them. The CDR3: CASSLRVSGNTIYF. CDR3 DNA sequence: TGTGCCAGCAGTTTGAGAGTCTCTGGAAACACCATATATTTT.

This clone has only a few counts. The chain joins TRBV3-1 (or the pseudogene TRBV3-2) to TRBJ1-5; D is possibly TRBD1 (5 bases). This CDR3 is built from 13 residues. Germline CDR1 and CDR2: LGHDT and YNNKEL (reference sequence). The V and J ends lost 3 bases and 4 bases respectively, with 7 bases between them. Here the CDR3 DNA reads TGTGCCAGCAGCCAGTACAGGAATCAGCCCCAGCATTTT. Residues: CASSQYRNQPQHF.

This clone is a singleton in its sample. This chain joins TRBV19 and TRBJ2-2; 14 positions match TRBD2. Germline CDR1 LNHDA, CDR2 SQIVND (reference sequence). The CDR3 covers 17 residues. V gave up 8 bases and J gave up 0 bases; unmatched junction bases: 5. CDR3: CASQRLAGGPNTGELFF. The DNA of the CDR3 is TGTGCCAGTCAGAGACTAGCGGGAGGGCCGAACACCGGGGAGCTGTTTTTT.

This chain uses TRBV7-9 with TRBJ1-6; D unresolved. With 5 bases removed from V and 7 bases from J, the gap between germline ends came to 12 bases. The CDR3 length is 14 residues. Germline CDR1 is SEHNR and CDR2 is FQNEAQ (reference sequence). Here the CDR3 reads CASSLQAVNSPLHF. The CDR3 DNA reads TGTGCCAGCAGCCTCCAGGCTGTGAATTCACCCCTCCACTTT.